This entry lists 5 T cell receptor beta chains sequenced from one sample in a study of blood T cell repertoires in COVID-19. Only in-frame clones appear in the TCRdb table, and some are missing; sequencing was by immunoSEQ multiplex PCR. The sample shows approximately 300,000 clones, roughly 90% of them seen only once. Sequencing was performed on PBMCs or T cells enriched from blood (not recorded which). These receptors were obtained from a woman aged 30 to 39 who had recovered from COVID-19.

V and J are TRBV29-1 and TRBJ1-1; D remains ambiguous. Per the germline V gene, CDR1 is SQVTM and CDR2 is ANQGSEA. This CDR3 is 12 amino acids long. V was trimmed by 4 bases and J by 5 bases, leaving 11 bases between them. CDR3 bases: TGCAGCGTTGTTAGCGGGGAAACTGAAGCTTTCTTT. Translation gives CSVVSGETEAFF.

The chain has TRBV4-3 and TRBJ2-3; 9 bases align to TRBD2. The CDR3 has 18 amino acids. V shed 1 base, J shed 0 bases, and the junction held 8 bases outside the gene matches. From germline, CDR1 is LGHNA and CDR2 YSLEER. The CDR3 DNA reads TGCGCCAGCAGCCAAGGGCTAGCGGGACCTACTAGCACAGATACGCAGTATTTT. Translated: CASSQGLAGPTSTDTQYF.

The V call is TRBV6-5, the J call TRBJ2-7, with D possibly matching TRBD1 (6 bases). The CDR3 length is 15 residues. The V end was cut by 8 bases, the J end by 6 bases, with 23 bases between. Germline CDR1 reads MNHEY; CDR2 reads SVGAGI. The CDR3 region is CASCSGTWLGREQYF. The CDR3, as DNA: TGTGCCAGCTGTTCCGGGACATGGTTGGGACGCGAGCAGTACTTC.

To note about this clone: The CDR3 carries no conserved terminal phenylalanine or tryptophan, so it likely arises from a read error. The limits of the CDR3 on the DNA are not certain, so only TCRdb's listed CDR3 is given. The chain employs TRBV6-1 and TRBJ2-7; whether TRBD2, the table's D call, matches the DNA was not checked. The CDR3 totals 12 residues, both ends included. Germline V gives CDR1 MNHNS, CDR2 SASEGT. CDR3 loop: CASSELAGQEGL.

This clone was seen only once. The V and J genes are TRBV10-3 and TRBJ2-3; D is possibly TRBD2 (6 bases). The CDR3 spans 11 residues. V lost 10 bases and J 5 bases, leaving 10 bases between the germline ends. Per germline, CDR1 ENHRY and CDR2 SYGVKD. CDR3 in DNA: TGTGCCACCGGGACTGGAGATACGCAGTATTTT. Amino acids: CATGTGDTQYF.